This section outlines one T cell receptor beta chain sequence together with its context. Its antigen is undetermined. The CDR3 totals 13 residues. The germline V gene encodes CDR1 SGHTA and CDR2 FQGTGA. The germline V and J ends were trimmed by 4 bases and 9 bases, with 13 bases remaining between them. The data were taken from a study of cytomegalovirus exposure and HLA in healthy donors. Study conclusions and caveats: Presence/absence analyses supposed approximately even sequencing depth among donors.

The PCR was carried out with 60 Vbeta primers and 13 Jbeta primers. The table came from immunoSEQ multiplex PCR; TCRdb's copy has only in-frame clones and leaves some out. This sample has approximately 100,000 clones, with around 80% found just once. This sequence joins TRBV7-3 and TRBJ2-1; TRBD2 is a possible D gene (6 bases). Source material: PBMCs. The receptor was isolated from a woman aged 40 to 50 in good health and CMV-seronegative. The CDR3 loop reads CASSSLPEGEQFF. In DNA, the CDR3 is TGTGCCAGCAGCTCCCTCCCGGAGGGTGAGCAGTTCTTC.